This TCR beta chain was sequenced in a study of blood T cell repertoires in COVID-19. Study-wide background: Researchers got acute and convalescent COVID-19 samples from the United States, Italy and Spain.

Germline V gives CDR1 WSHSY, CDR2 SAAADI. V lost 4 bases and J 3 bases, leaving 18 bases between the germline ends. This CDR3 has 16 amino acids. As processed by the authors: Amplifying reference gene primers gave estimates of nucleated cell counts. The repertoire was sequenced with immunoSEQ multiplex PCR; TCRdb's copy has only in-frame clones and lacks some. V and J calls and clone size follow that table, whereas D and trimming were derived from the DNA. The sample carries 200,000 or so clones, around four fifths recorded once. This clonotype originated in a woman aged 35 to 49 with acute or convalescent COVID-19. The rearrangement joins TRBV10-2 to TRBJ1-1, with D maybe TRBD1 (5 bases). The sequencing sample was made of peripheral blood. CDR3 nucleotides: TGCGCCAGCAGTGGGATTGTGTCTGGGGGGGACACTGAAGCTTTCTTT. Translated: CASSGIVSGGDTEAFF.